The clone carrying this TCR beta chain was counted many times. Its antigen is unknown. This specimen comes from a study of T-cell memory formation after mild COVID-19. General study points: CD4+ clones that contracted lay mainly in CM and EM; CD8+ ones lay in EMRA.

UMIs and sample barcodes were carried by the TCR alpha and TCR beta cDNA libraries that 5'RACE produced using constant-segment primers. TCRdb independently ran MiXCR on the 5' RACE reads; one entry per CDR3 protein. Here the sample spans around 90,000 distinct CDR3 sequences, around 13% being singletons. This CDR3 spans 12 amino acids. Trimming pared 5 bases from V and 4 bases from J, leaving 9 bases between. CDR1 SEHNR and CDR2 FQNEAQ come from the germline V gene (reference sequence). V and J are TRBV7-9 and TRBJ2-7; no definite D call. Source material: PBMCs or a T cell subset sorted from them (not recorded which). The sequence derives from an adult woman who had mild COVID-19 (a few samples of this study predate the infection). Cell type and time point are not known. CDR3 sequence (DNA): TGTGCCAGCAGCCCGAACAGTTACGAGCAGTACTTC. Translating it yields CASSPNSYEQYF.